Given below is one T cell receptor (beta chain) in context. The antigen is unknown. The CDR3 has 15 amino acids. The germline CDR1 and CDR2 sequences are MGHRA and YSYEKL. Between the trimmed V and J ends, which lost 1 base and 4 bases, there was a span of 11 bases. The record originates from a study of Ad26.COV2.S vaccination and SARS-CoV-2 variants. Study-wide findings and caveats: Recipients of vaccine and of placebo showed similar breadth of their non-spike TCR repertoires. Vaccine recipients showed a spike-specific TCR breadth that was higher than in placebo recipients.

Assay used: immunoSEQ multiplex PCR; TCRdb lists only in-frame clones, some missing. The sample consists of fewer than 150,000 clones, approximately 90% of them appearing once. This TCR came from a human donor who had recovered from COVID-19. The specimen was peripheral blood, collected after recovery from COVID-19. V is TRBV4-1 and J is TRBJ2-1, with a tentative D call TRBD2 (6 bases). CDR3 residues: CASSQASATYNEQFF. The CDR3 coding sequence is TGCGCCAGCAGCCAAGCTAGCGCGACGTACAATGAGCAGTTCTTC.